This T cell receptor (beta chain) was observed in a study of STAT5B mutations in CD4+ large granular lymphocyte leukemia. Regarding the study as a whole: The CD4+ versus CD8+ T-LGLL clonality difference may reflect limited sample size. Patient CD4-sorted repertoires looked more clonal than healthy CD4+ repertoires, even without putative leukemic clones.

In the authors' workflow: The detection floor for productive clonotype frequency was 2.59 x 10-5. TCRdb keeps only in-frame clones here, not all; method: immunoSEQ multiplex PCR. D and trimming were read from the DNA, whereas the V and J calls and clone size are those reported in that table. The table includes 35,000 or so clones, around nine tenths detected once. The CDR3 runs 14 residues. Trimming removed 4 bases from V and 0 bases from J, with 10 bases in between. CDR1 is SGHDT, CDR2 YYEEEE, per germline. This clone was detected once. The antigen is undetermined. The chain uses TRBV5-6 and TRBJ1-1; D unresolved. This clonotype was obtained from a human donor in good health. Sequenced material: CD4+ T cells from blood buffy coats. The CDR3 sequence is CASSKPPLNTEAFF. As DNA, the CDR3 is TGTGCCAGCAGCAAGCCGCCCTTGAACACTGAAGCTTTCTTT.